This is a list of T cell receptor beta chains from one sample in a study of blood T cell repertoires in COVID-19. The protocol was immunoSEQ multiplex PCR, while the TCRdb copy is restricted to in-frame clones and leaves out a portion. The sample comprises 190,000 or so clones, about 85% of which are singletons, and 2% to 2.5% rests with the top ten. Sequencing was performed on PBMCs or T cells enriched from blood (not recorded which). The receptor source for this set is a young woman who had recovered from COVID-19. Each CDR3 is given with its conserved first and last residue. D genes are given only for firm matches. Clone size appears in some rows only: once, few, many, or a class for an expanded clone.

length,J,V,D,size,DNA,CDR3
13,TRBJ1-2,TRBV24-1,NA,few,TGTGCCACCAGGGCCGCGGCAGCTTATGGCTACACCTTC,CATRAAAAYGYTF
16,TRBJ2-3,TRBV7-3,TRBD2,NA,TGTGCCAGCAGCTTCACCGGGACTAGCGGGACAGATACGCAGTATTTT,CASSFTGTSGTDTQYF
18,TRBJ2-1,TRBV3-1/TRBV3-2,TRBD2,NA,TGTGCCAGCAGCCAAGGAAGTAGCGGGGGGGCCACCTACAATGAGCAGTTCTTC,CASSQGSSGGATYNEQFF
19,TRBJ2-7,TRBV7-9,TRBD2,NA,TGTGCCAGCAGCTTAGATCCGTCTGTAGCGGGGGGAGGAGGCTACGAGCAGTACTTC,CASSLDPSVAGGGGYEQYF
13,TRBJ2-7,TRBV5-1,NA,once,TGCGCCAGCAGCTTCGGTCGAAGAGACGAGCAGTACTTC,CASSFGRRDEQYF
15,TRBJ1-6,TRBV6-5,NA,NA,TGTGCCAGCGATCCGAGGAGCTCCTATAATTCACCCCTCCACTTT,CASDPRSSYNSPLHF
14,TRBJ1-2,TRBV9,NA,NA,TGTGCCAGCAGCGTAGGATGGCAGAACTATGGCTACACCTTC,CASSVGWQNYGYTF
15,TRBJ1-1,TRBV11-3,NA,once,TGTGCCAGCAGCCCTTCGGAGGGGGGGACCACTGAAGCTTTCTTT,CASSPSEGGTTEAFF
16,TRBJ2-1,TRBV4-2,NA,NA,TGTGCCAGCAGCCACCGACTGGGGAGCTCCTACAATGAGCAGTTCTTC,CASSHRLGSSYNEQFF
13,TRBJ2-1,TRBV7-3,NA,NA,TGTGCCAGCCGGTCCGGAGGCGCACAGGAGCAGTTCTTC,CASRSGGAQEQFF
17,TRBJ1-6,TRBV19,TRBD1,NA,TGTGCCAGTAGGGTACTAGACAGGGGTACCTATAATTCACCCCTCCACTTT,CASRVLDRGTYNSPLHF
16,TRBJ1-4,TRBV25-1,NA,NA,TGTGCCAGCGGCGGGGAGAGAGGAAACTTTAATGAAAAACTGTTTTTT,CASGGERGNFNEKLFF
15,TRBJ2-5,TRBV7-2,NA,NA,TGTGCCAGCAGCTTAGGAGGGCGGGACGGGGAGACCCAGTACTTC,CASSLGGRDGETQYF
13,TRBJ1-3,TRBV21-1,NA,NA,TGTGCCAGCAGCAGGGACAGCCGAAACACCATATATTTT,CASSRDSRNTIYF
14,TRBJ1-2,TRBV30,TRBD1,NA,TGTGCCTGGAGTGTACTGCGACAGGGGAATGGCTACACCTTC,CAWSVLRQGNGYTF
15,TRBJ2-7,TRBV13,TRBD2,NA,TGTGCCAGCAGCACAGGACTAGCGGAAAACTACGAGCAGTACTTC,CASSTGLAENYEQYF
16,TRBJ1-2,TRBV18,NA,NA,TGTGCCAGCTCACCTGGCGGACAGTTAGCTAACTATGGCTACACCTTC,CASSPGGQLANYGYTF
16,TRBJ1-6,TRBV28,NA,NA,TGTGCCAGCAGCAAAGCGGGGGAAGGGGGAGGCTCACCCCTCCACTTT,CASSKAGEGGGSPLHF
16,TRBJ2-2,TRBV9,TRBD2,NA,TGTGCCAGCAGCGCGACTAGCGGGGCGAACACCGGGGAGCTGTTTTTT,CASSATSGANTGELFF
13,TRBJ1-2,TRBV2,NA,NA,TGTGCCAGCAGGCGGGTCGGGGACTATGGCTACACCTTC,CASRRVGDYGYTF
15,TRBJ2-1,TRBV7-2,TRBD2,NA,TGTGCCAGCAGCATGACTAGCGGGTCCTACAATGAGCAGTTCTTC,CASSMTSGSYNEQFF
12,TRBJ1-2,TRBV24-1,TRBD1,once,TGTGCCACCAGTCAGAACAGGGGTGGCTACACCTTC,CATSQNRGGYTF
13,TRBJ1-5,TRBV7-9,NA,NA,TGTGCCACCCAGGGATATAGCAATCAGCCCCAGCATTTT,CATQGYSNQPQHF
16,TRBJ2-1,TRBV24-1,TRBD2,NA,TGTGCCACCAGTGATCCAGGTAGCGGGAGTAGGTATGAGCAGTTCTTC,CATSDPGSGSRYEQFF
14,TRBJ2-2,TRBV3-1/TRBV3-2,TRBD1,NA,TGTGCCAGCAGCCAGGGACAGGGCACCGGGGAGCTGTTTTTT,CASSQGQGTGELFF
14,TRBJ2-3,TRBV5-1,TRBD1,NA,TGCGCCAGCAGCTTCCGGGACAGGGGGGCTACGCAGTATTTT,CASSFRDRGATQYF
17,TRBJ1-4,TRBV5-8,NA,NA,TGTGCCAGCAGCTCGTCGGGAGATACCTCAACTAATGAAAAACTGTTTTTT,CASSSSGDTSTNEKLFF
13,TRBJ1-2,TRBV7-2,NA,NA,TGTGCCAGCAGCCCAGACTGGCGCAGGGGTTACACCTTC,CASSPDWRRGYTF
16,TRBJ1-3,TRBV5-4,NA,NA,TGTGCCAGCAGCGTAACACTTCAGGGGACTGGAAACACCATATATTTT,CASSVTLQGTGNTIYF
17,TRBJ2-3,TRBV4-3,TRBD2,NA,TGCGCCAGCAGCCAAGATGTTGGGGGAGGGAGGGCAGATACGCAGTATTTT,CASSQDVGGGRADTQYF
14,TRBJ2-7,TRBV27,NA,NA,TGTGCCAGCAGTTTAATGGACAGTACCAGCGAGCAGTACTTC,CASSLMDSTSEQYF
14,TRBJ1-1,TRBV5-4,TRBD1,NA,TGTGCCAGCAGCCAAGGACAGGAGAACACTGAAGCTTTCTTT,CASSQGQENTEAFF
17,TRBJ2-3,TRBV24-1,TRBD2,NA,TGTGCCACCAGTGACGGGACTAGCGGGGGGATCACAGATACGCAGTATTTT,CATSDGTSGGITDTQYF
16,TRBJ1-2,TRBV6-1,NA,NA,TGTGCCAGCAGTGAATATTTCGGGTCGGAGGGCTATGGCTACACCTTC,CASSEYFGSEGYGYTF
13,TRBJ2-2,TRBV6-5,NA,NA,TGTGCCAGCAGTTACCTTCGGGTCGGGGAGCTGTTTTTT,CASSYLRVGELFF
14,TRBJ2-5,TRBV2,NA,NA,TGTGCCAGCAGTGAAGACAGGTCACAAGAGACCCAGTACTTC,CASSEDRSQETQYF
13,TRBJ1-2,TRBV11-2,NA,NA,TGTGCCAGCAGCTCCGACCGGCGGCGGGGCTACACCTTC,CASSSDRRRGYTF
15,TRBJ2-3,TRBV7-2,TRBD2,NA,TGTGCCAGCAGCTCGACGGGGGGGAGTACAGATACGCAGTATTTT,CASSSTGGSTDTQYF
13,TRBJ1-5,TRBV2,TRBD1,NA,TGTGCCAGCACAGGACAGGTCAATCAGCCCCAGCATTTT,CASTGQVNQPQHF
14,TRBJ1-5,TRBV29-1,NA,NA,TGCAGCGTTGAAATCCAGGGTTCAAATCAGCCCCAGCATTTT,CSVEIQGSNQPQHF
13,TRBJ1-2,TRBV7-9,TRBD1,few,TGTGCCAGCAGCTCCGGACAGGGTAATGGCTACACCTTC,CASSSGQGNGYTF
14,TRBJ2-7,TRBV27,NA,NA,TGTGCCAGCAGTTCCCTCGGGGGTACCTACGAGCAGTACTTC,CASSSLGGTYEQYF
17,TRBJ1-3,TRBV25-1,NA,NA,TGTGCCAGCAGTTGGCACGGGGGTCCTAGCTCTGGAAACACCATATATTTT,CASSWHGGPSSGNTIYF
15,TRBJ2-2,TRBV7-9,TRBD1,few,TGTGCCAGCAGCTTAGGAGGGGGCGTCACCGGGGAGCTGTTTTTT,CASSLGGGVTGELFF
14,TRBJ1-3,TRBV11-2,NA,NA,TGTGCCAGCAGCCCGCAGGCGACGGGAAACACCATATATTTT,CASSPQATGNTIYF
13,TRBJ2-2,TRBV30,NA,NA,TGTGCCTGGGCGACAGGTACCACCGGGGAGCTGTTTTTT,CAWATGTTGELFF
15,TRBJ2-5,TRBV11-3,NA,NA,TGTGCCAGCAGTCCCCCTGGGTCCGGGAGAGAGACCCAGTACTTC,CASSPPGSGRETQYF
12,TRBJ1-2,TRBV10-3,TRBD1,NA,TGTGCCATGGGGGACAGGGCTCGCGGCTACACCTTC,CAMGDRARGYTF
11,TRBJ1-4,TRBV12-3/TRBV12-4,NA,NA,TGTGCCAGCAGTTTCTCTGAAAAACTGTTTTTT,CASSFSEKLFF
14,TRBJ1-5,TRBV9,TRBD1,NA,TGTGCCAGCAGCGTAGGGACAGGGAATCAGCCCCAGCATTTT,CASSVGTGNQPQHF
16,TRBJ1-2,TRBV25-1,NA,NA,TGTGCCAGCAGTGGTATGGGGGCGGGGGCTAACTATGGCTACACCTTC,CASSGMGAGANYGYTF
17,TRBJ2-2,TRBV9,NA,NA,TGTGCCAGCAGCGCGGGAAGGAGGGGGCAGCGGACCGGGGAGCTGTTTTTT,CASSAGRRGQRTGELFF
12,TRBJ1-5,TRBV19,NA,NA,TGTGCCAGTAGTCTCAGGGGTCCGCCCCAGCATTTT,CASSLRGPPQHF